A single sample is the source of the 27 T cell receptor beta chains below, sequenced in a study of OX40 agonist ivuxolimab in advanced cancers. Generated by immunoSEQ multiplex PCR, the TCRdb table keeps only in-frame clones and is missing some. The sample includes approximately 60,000 clones, around 80% of them seen just once. The specimen was CD4+ or CD8+ T cells sorted from blood, collected in a trial of the OX40 agonist ivuxolimab. These receptor sequences come from an adult with an advanced solid tumor such as melanoma, head and neck, liver or kidney cancer.

The chain joins TRBV5-1 to TRBJ2-5, with 10 nucleotides matching TRBD1. The germline V gene encodes CDR1 SGHRS and CDR2 YFSETQ. V lost 4 bases and J lost 3; bases outside the gene matches: 3. CDR3 length: 14 amino acids. The CDR3 region has the DNA TGCGCCAGCAGCGTGACAGGGGGCGAAGAGACCCAGTACTTC. This encodes CASSVTGGEETQYF.

The chain combines TRBV9 with TRBJ2-1; D gene uncertain. The CDR3 is 15 amino acids. The germline CDR1 and CDR2 sequences are SGDLS and YYNGEE. V gave up 4 bases and J gave up 6 bases, with 17 bases separating them. The CDR3 loop is CASSPREARSNEQFF. The CDR3 region has the DNA TGTGCCAGCAGCCCCCGTGAAGCTAGAAGCAATGAGCAGTTCTTC.

This clone came up once. One junction end disagrees with the germline gene, perhaps due to a read error. The chain combines TRBV5-6 with TRBJ2-3, with 11 bases fitting TRBD1. The CDR3 has 15 amino acids. The germline CDR1 and CDR2 sequences are SGHDT and YYEEEE. The CDR3 loop is CASSLVGTGGPRVDF. As DNA, the CDR3 is TGTGCCAGCAGCTTGGTGGGGACAGGGGGTCCAAGGGTAGATTTT.

J is TRBJ1-3 and V is TRBV7-9; D not certain. V was shortened by 3 bases and J by 0 bases, with 6 bases between the two germline ends. In germline, CDR1 is SEHNR, CDR2 FQNEAQ (reference sequence). This CDR3 contains 14 residues. The CDR3 coding sequence is TGTGCCAGCAGCTTCAGCAGCTCTGGAAACACCATATATTTT. This gives the protein CASSFSSSGNTIYF.

The chain carries TRBV29-1 and TRBJ1-2; possible D gene TRBD1, 6 bases. CDR1 and CDR2 (germline): SQVTM, ANQGSEA. This CDR3 is built from 13 residues. V lost 4 bases and J lost 4, with 13 bases in between. CDR3 sequence reads: CSVGGQGGYGYTF. CDR3 sequence (DNA): TGCAGCGTTGGGGGGCAGGGAGGCTATGGCTACACCTTC. The full variable domain, in which reference TRBV29-1 and TRBJ1-2 provide the parts outside the CDR3, is SAVISQKPSRDICQRGTSLTIQCQVDSQVTMMFWYRQQPGQSLTLIATANQGSEATYESGFVIDKFPISRPNLTFSTLTVSNMSPEDSSIYLCSVGGQGGYGYTFGSGTRLTVV.

The chain carries TRBV5-1 and TRBJ2-2; D is possibly TRBD1 or TRBD2 (5 bases each). The ends were cut back, 1 base at V and 16 bases at J, with 20 bases in the middle. There are 14 residues in the CDR3. Germline CDR1 reads SGHRS; CDR2 reads YFSETQ. CDR3 protein: CASSLYGGPSPGFF. CDR3 nucleotides: TGCGCCAGCAGCTTGTATGGGGGTCCGAGTCCTGGGTTTTTT.

V and J are TRBV11-2 and TRBJ2-1; D is perhaps TRBD1 or TRBD2 (5 bases each). The CDR3 loop spans 14 amino acids. Germline CDR1 reads SGHAT; CDR2 reads FQNNGV. Between the trimmed V and J ends, which lost 1 base and 7 bases, there was a span of 11 bases. The CDR3 sequence: CASSLGGRTNEQFF. The CDR3 DNA reads as TGTGCCAGCAGCTTAGGGGGGAGAACGAATGAGCAGTTCTTC.

This clone has a handful of counts. The rearrangement joins TRBV9 to TRBJ1-5; D gene ambiguous. Trimming shortened V by 0 bases and J by 4 bases, and 8 bases separated the two germline ends. CDR3 length: 14 residues. The germline gives CDR1 SGDLS, CDR2 YYNGEE. The CDR3 sequence is CASSVGGTNQPQHF. The CDR3, as DNA: TGTGCCAGCAGCGTAGGAGGCACTAATCAGCCCCAGCATTTT.

The chain links TRBV2 to TRBJ2-3, with TRBD2 as a possible D gene (6 bases). Germline CDR1 reads SNHLY; CDR2 reads FYNNEI. V lost 4 bases and J lost 1, with 12 bases in between. The CDR3 totals 15 residues. The CDR3, as DNA: TGTGCCAGCAGTGCCCCGGGACTCGGCACAGATACGCAGTATTTT. Protein: CASSAPGLGTDTQYF. Full variable domain (remainder filled in from reference TRBV2 and TRBJ2-3): EPEVTQTPSHQVTQMGQEVILRCVPISNHLYFYWYRQILGQKVEFLVSFYNNEISEKSEIFDDQFSVERPDGSNFTLKIRSTKLEDSAMYFCASSAPGLGTDTQYFGPGTRLTVL.

This CDR3 is CASSETSGRIEQYF. DNA of the CDR3: TGTGCCAGTAGCGAGACTAGCGGGAGGATCGAGCAGTACTTC. The rearrangement joins TRBV19 to TRBJ2-7, with 13 bases matching TRBD2. Germline-derived CDR1 and CDR2 are LNHDA and SQIVND (reference sequence). Unmatched junction bases numbered 5, after V lost 6 bases and J lost 6 bases. The CDR3 contains 14 residues.

This clone was seen only a few times. V usage is TRBV30 and J usage is TRBJ1-1, with D perhaps TRBD1 (5 bases). Trimming took 4 bases from V and 4 from J, leaving 10 bases between them. The CDR3 contains 12 residues. CDR1 and CDR2 (germline): GTSNPN, SVGIG (reference sequence). The CDR3 bases are TGTGCCTGGACAGGGTTGGCCACTGAAGCTTTCTTT. It encodes CAWTGLATEAFF.

This chain uses TRBV6-5 with TRBJ1-1; 8 bases match TRBD1. V shed 4 bases and J 5 bases; nucleotides not matched to a gene: 6. Germline CDR1 is MNHEY and CDR2 is SVGAGI. CDR3 size: 14 residues. DNA for the CDR3: TGTGCCAGCAGTTCCCTGACAGGGGTGACTGAAGCTTTCTTT. It translates to CASSSLTGVTEAFF.

This chain uses TRBV7-9 with TRBJ2-5; D not resolved. The CDR3 contains 11 residues. Trimming stripped 4 bases from V and 2 bases from J, with 2 bases between. Germline assignment: CDR1 SEHNR and CDR2 FQNEAQ (reference sequence). Here the CDR3 reads CASSSQETQYF. The CDR3 DNA sequence: TGTGCCAGCAGCTCTCAAGAGACCCAGTACTTC.

This clone came up many times. The chain has TRBV5-6 and TRBJ2-7, with D tentatively TRBD1 (5 bases). Between the trimmed V and J ends, which lost 0 bases and 7 bases, there was a span of 14 bases. The length of the CDR3 is 14 residues. In germline, CDR1 is SGHDT, CDR2 YYEEEE. The CDR3: CASSLEGSVEEQYF. Written as DNA, the CDR3 is TGTGCCAGCAGCTTGGAGGGGTCAGTCGAGGAGCAGTACTTC.

The chain couples TRBV9 to TRBJ2-5; D is possibly TRBD2 (6 bases). Trimming pared 0 bases from V and 1 base from J, leaving 13 bases between. In germline, CDR1 is SGDLS, CDR2 YYNGEE. CDR3 length equals 16 residues. The CDR3 DNA reads as TGTGCCAGCAGCGTAGCCGGGACTGGGAGCCAAGAGACCCAGTACTTC. Amino acid sequence: CASSVAGTGSQETQYF.

The J gene is TRBJ2-7, the V gene TRBV18; D is unclear. In germline, CDR1 is KGHSH, CDR2 LQKENI. CDR3 size: 16 residues. V shed 2 bases and J shed 0 bases, with 14 bases lying between them. The CDR3 coding sequence is TGTGCCAGCTCACCAAATCCCCGCCGGAGCTCCTACGAGCAGTACTTC. It translates to CASSPNPRRSSYEQYF. Full variable domain (outside the CDR3, taken from reference TRBV18 and TRBJ2-7): NAGVMQNPRHLVRRRGQEARLRCSPMKGHSHVYWYRQLPEEGLKFMVYLQKENIIDESGMPKERFSAEFPKEGPSILRIQQVVRGDSAAYFCASSPNPRRSSYEQYFGPGTRLTVT.

This sequence joins TRBV5-8 and TRBJ2-5, with TRBD2 matching 13 bases. Germline V lookup: CDR1 SGHTS, CDR2 YDEGEE. J lost 4 bases, V lost 7 bases, and 13 bases had no gene match. CDR3 length: 17 residues. The CDR3, as DNA: TGTGCCAGCTCTGGGGGTAGACTAGCGGGAGGAGCAGAGACCCAGTACTTC. Its protein is CASSGGRLAGGAETQYF.

The J gene is TRBJ1-1, the V gene TRBV5-6, with a possible D match to TRBD1 (5 bases). Trimming shortened V by 1 base and J by 8 bases, and 12 bases separated the two germline ends. This CDR3 spans 13 amino acids. CDR1 and CDR2 from the germline V gene are SGHDT and YYEEEE. The CDR3 loop is CASSLLGEFEAFF. The CDR3, as DNA: TGTGCCAGCAGCTTGTTGGGGGAGTTCGAAGCTTTCTTT.

The chain employs TRBV10-1 and TRBJ2-3, with D unclear. In germline, CDR1 is WNHNN, CDR2 SYGVQD (reference sequence). This CDR3 has 15 amino acids. V was cut by 5 bases and J by 4 bases, with 16 bases left in between. The CDR3: CASSFRRELADTQYF. The CDR3 coding sequence is TGCGCCAGCAGTTTCCGACGCGAATTAGCAGATACGCAGTATTTT.

This clone has only a few counts. The J gene is TRBJ1-2, the V gene TRBV7-9; no definite D call. V was shortened by 1 base and J by 6 bases, with 6 bases between the two germline ends. The CDR3 extends over 12 amino acids. The germline V gene has CDR1 SEHNR and CDR2 FQNEAQ (reference sequence). The CDR3 protein is CASSLGFDGYTF. The CDR3 region has the DNA TGTGCCAGCAGCTTAGGTTTCGATGGCTACACCTTC. Using reference TRBV7-9 and TRBJ1-2 for the parts outside the CDR3, the full variable domain is DTGVSQNPRHKITKRGQNVTFRCDPISEHNRLYWYRQTLGQGPEFLTYFQNEAQLEKSRLLSDRFSAERPKGSFSTLEIQRTEQGDSAMYLCASSLGFDGYTFGSGTRLTVV.

This chain links TRBV7-8 with TRBJ1-6, with a possible D match to TRBD1 (5 bases). Trimming took 5 bases from V and 7 from J, leaving 15 bases between them. Germline V gene data show CDR1 as SGHVS and CDR2 as FQNEAQ. CDR3 length equals 15 residues. The DNA of the CDR3 is TGTGCCAGCAGCCGTTCCAGGGTGGGAAATTCACCCCTCCACTTT. This codes for CASSRSRVGNSPLHF.

This clone was counted only a few times. The V gene is TRBV21-1, the J gene TRBJ2-7; TRBD1, as called in the table, went unchecked against the DNA. TRBV21-1 represents a pseudogene. The CDR3 is 14 residues long. The CDR3 reads CASSKPTGTYEQYF. The CDR3 region has the DNA TGTGCCAGCAGCAAACCGACAGGAACCTACGAGCAGTACTTC.

The chain joins TRBV19 to TRBJ1-5; no clear D gene. The germline V and J ends were trimmed by 3 bases and 2 bases, with 8 bases remaining between them. Germline CDR1 reads LNHDA; CDR2 reads SQIVND (reference sequence). The CDR3 has 14 amino acids. The CDR3 loop reads CASSIWGGNQPQHF. In nucleotides, the CDR3 is TGTGCCAGTAGTATTTGGGGAGGCAATCAGCCCCAGCATTTT.

V is TRBV11-3 and J is TRBJ2-2; no definite D call. V shed 8 bases and J shed 0 bases, with 10 bases lying between them. There are 14 residues in the CDR3. Germline V gene lookup returns CDR1 SGHNT and CDR2 YENEEA. CDR3 DNA: TGTGCCAGCTCGCCTCGAGCGAACACCGGGGAGCTGTTTTTT. It encodes CASSPRANTGELFF.

This clone came up once. This chain joins TRBV2 and TRBJ1-3; no reliable D call. CDR3 length: 15 residues. V was shortened by 2 bases and J by 0 bases, with 8 bases between the two germline ends. Per germline, CDR1 SNHLY and CDR2 FYNNEI. The CDR3 spells CASSELAFSGNTIYF. The CDR3 nucleotides read TGTGCCAGCAGTGAACTGGCGTTCTCTGGAAACACCATATATTTT.

The rearrangement links TRBV18 to TRBJ2-3, with TRBD1 matching 7 bases. The CDR3 loop spans 12 amino acids. The V and J ends lost 3 bases and 13 bases, in that order; junction bases with no gene match: 7. Looked up from germline, CDR1 is KGHSH and CDR2 is LQKENI. The CDR3 sequence: CASSPTGVFEYF. The CDR3 DNA reads TGTGCCAGCTCACCCACAGGGGTCTTCGAGTATTTT.

The rearrangement joins TRBV4-1 to TRBJ2-5, with D perhaps TRBD1 (5 bases). V dropped 4 bases and J dropped 2 bases, with 14 bases sitting between them. This CDR3 is 15 amino acids long. Germline values: CDR1 MGHRA, CDR2 YSYEKL. The CDR3 nucleotides are TGCGCCAGCAGCCCGCAGGGCCTCCCTCAAGAGACCCAGTACTTC. This encodes CASSPQGLPQETQYF.